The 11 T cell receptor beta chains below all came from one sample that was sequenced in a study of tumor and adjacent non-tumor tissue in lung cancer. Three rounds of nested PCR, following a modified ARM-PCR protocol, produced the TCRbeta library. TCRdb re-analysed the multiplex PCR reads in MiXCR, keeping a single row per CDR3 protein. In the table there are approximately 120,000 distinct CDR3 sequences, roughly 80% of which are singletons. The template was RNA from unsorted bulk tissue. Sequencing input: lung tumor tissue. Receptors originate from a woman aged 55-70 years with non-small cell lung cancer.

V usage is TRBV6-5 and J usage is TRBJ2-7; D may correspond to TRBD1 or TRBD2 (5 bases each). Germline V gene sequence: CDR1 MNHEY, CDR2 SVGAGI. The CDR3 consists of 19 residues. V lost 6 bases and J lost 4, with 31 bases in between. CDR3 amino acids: CASSYAGGLWGTLPYEQYF. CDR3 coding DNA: TGTGCCAGCAGCTATGCCGGCGGGTTATGGGGCACACTACCGTACGAGCAGTACTTC.

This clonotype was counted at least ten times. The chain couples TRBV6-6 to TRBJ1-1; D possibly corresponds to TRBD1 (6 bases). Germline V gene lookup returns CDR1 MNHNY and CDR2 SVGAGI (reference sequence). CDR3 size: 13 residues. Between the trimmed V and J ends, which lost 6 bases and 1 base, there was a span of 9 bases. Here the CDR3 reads CASRRDKNTEAFF. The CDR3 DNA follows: TGTGCCAGCAGACGGGACAAGAACACTGAAGCTTTCTTT.

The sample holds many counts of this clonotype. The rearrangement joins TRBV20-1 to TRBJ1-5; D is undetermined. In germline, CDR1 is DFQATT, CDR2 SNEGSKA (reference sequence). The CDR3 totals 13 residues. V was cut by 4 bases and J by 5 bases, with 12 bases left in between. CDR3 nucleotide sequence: TGCAGTGCTATTAAGGGTTATGATCAGCCCCAGCATTTT. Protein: CSAIKGYDQPQHF.

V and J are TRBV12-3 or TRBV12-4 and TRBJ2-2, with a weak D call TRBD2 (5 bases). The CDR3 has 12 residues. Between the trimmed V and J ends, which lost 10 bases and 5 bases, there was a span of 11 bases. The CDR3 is CATSRGTGELFF. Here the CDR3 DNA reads TGTGCCACTAGTCGCGGGACCGGGGAGCTGTTTTTT.

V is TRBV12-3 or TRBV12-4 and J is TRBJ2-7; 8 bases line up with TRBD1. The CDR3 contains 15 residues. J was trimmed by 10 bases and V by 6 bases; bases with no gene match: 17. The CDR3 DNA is TGTGCCAGCAGGCCACCCGGACAGGGCTCCTACGTACAGTACTTC. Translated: CASRPPGQGSYVQYF.

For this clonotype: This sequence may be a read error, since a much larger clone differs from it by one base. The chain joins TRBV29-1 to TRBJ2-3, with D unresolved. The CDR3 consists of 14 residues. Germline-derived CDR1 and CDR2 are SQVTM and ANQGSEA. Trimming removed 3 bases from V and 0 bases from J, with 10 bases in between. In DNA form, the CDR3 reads TGCAGCGTTGACCCATGGAGAAGCACAGATACGCAGTATTTT. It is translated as CSVDPWRSTDTQYF.

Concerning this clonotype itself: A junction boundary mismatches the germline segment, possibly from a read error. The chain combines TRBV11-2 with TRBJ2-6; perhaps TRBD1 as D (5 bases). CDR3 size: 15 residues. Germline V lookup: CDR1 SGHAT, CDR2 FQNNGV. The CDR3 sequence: CASSLVQAGANLLTF. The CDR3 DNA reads TGTGCGAGCAGCTTAGTGCAGGCTGGGGCCAACCTCCTGACTTTC.

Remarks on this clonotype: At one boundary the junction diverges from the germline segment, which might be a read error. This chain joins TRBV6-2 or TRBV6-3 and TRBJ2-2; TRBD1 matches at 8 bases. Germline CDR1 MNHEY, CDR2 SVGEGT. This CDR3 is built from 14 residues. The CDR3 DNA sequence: TGTACCAGCAAAGACAGGGGACACACCGGGGAGCTGTTTTTT. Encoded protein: CTSKDRGHTGELFF.

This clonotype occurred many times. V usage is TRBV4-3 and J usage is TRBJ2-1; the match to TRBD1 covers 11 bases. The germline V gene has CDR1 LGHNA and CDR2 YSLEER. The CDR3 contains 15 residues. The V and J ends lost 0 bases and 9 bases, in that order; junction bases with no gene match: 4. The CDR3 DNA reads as TGCGCCAGCAGCCAAGATGGGACAGGGGGGACTGAGCAGTTCTTC. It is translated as CASSQDGTGGTEQFF.

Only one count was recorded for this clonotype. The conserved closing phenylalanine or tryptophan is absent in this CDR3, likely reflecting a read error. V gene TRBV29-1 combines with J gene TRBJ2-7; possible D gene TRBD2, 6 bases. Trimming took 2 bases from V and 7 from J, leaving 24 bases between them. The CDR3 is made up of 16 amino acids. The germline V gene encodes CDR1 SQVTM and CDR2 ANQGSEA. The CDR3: CSVEFASERSTAEQYL. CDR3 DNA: TGCAGCGTTGAATTCGCTAGCGAGAGGTCTACTGCTGAGCAGTACTTA.

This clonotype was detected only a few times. This CDR3 reads CASSWDSIHGYTF. In DNA form, the CDR3 reads TGTGCCAGCAGCTGGGACAGTATCCATGGCTACACCTTC. The chain is built from TRBV7-8 and TRBJ1-2; 7 positions agree with TRBD1. The ends lost 4 bases at V and 6 bases at J; junction bases unmatched: 5. This CDR3 has 13 residues. Per germline, CDR1 SGHVS and CDR2 FQNEAQ.